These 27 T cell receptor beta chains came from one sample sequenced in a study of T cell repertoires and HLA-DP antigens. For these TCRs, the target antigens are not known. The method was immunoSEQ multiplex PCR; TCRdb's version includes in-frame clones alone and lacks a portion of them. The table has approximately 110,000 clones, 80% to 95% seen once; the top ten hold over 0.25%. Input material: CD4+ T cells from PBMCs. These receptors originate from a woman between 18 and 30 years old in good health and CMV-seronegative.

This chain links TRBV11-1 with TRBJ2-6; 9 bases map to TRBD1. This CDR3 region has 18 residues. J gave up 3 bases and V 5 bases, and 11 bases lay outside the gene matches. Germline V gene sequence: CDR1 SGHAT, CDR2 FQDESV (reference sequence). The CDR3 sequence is CASSPPGTGLRGANVLTF. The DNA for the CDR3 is TGTGCCAGCAGCCCCCCGGGGACAGGGCTTCGTGGGGCCAACGTCCTGACTTTC. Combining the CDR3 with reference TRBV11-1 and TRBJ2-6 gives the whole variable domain EAEVAQSPRYKITEKSQAVAFWCDPISGHATLYWYRQILGQGPELLVQFQDESVVDDSQLPKDRFSAERLKGVDSTLKIQPAELGDSAMYLCASSPPGTGLRGANVLTFGAGSRLTVL.

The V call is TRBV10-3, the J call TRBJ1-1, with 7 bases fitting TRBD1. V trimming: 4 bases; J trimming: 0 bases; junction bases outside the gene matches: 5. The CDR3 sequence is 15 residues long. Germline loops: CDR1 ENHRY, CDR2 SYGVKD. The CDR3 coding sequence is TGTGCCATCAGTGGGGGGACAGTTATGAACACTGAAGCTTTCTTT. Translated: CAISGGTVMNTEAFF.

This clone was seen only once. CDR3 sequence: CASSLEVAGAQETQYF. For the CDR3, the DNA is TGTGCCAGCAGCTTAGAGGTAGCGGGAGCTCAAGAGACCCAGTACTTC. The gene calls are TRBV7-6 and TRBJ2-5; 9 bases fit TRBD2. From germline, CDR1 is SGHVS and CDR2 FNYEAQ. V gave up 1 base and J gave up 2 bases; unmatched junction bases: 5. The length of the CDR3 is 16 residues.

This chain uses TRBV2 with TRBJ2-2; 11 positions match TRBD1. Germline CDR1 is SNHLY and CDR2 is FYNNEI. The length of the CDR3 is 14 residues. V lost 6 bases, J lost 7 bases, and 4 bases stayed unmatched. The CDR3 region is CASRGTGGLGELFF. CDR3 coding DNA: TGTGCCAGCAGGGGGACAGGGGGGCTCGGGGAGCTGTTTTTT.

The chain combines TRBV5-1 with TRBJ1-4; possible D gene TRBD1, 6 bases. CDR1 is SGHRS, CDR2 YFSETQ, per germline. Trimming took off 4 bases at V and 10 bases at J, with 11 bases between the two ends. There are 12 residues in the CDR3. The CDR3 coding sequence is TGCGCCAGCAGCGCAGGGGAGGGAAAACTGTTTTTT. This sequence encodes CASSAGEGKLFF.

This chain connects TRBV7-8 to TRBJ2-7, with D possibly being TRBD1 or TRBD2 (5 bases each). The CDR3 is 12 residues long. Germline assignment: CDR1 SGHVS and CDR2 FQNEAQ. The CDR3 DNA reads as TGTGCCAGCAGCTTAGGACGGGACCGCCCAGTCGTC. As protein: CASSLGRDRPVV.

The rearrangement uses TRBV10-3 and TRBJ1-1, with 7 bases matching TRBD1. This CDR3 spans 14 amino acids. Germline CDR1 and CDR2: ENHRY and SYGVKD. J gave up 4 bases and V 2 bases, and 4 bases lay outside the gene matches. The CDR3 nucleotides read TGTGCCATCAGTGAGGGGCAGGGGGGCACTGAAGCTTTCTTT. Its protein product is CAISEGQGGTEAFF.

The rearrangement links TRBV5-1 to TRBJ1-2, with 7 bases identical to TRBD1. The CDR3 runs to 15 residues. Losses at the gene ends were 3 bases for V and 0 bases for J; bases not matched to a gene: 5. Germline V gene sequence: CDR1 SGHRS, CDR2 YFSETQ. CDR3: CASSSGTATNYGYTF. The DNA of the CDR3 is TGCGCCAGCAGCTCAGGGACAGCCACTAACTATGGCTACACCTTC.

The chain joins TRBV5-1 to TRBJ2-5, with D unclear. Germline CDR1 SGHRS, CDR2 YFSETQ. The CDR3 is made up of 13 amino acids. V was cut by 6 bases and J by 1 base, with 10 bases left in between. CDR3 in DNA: TGCGCCAGCACGAGGCAGACCCAAGAGACCCAGTACTTC. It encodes CASTRQTQETQYF.

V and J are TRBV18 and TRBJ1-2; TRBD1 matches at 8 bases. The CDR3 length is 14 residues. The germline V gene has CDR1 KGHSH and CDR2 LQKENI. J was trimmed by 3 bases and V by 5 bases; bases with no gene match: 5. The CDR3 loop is CASSGDRSHYGYTF. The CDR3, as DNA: TGTGCCAGCTCAGGGGACAGGTCTCACTATGGCTACACCTTC.

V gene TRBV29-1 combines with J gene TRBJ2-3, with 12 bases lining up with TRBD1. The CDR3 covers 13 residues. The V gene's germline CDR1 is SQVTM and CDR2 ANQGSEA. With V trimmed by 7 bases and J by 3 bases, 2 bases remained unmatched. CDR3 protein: CSGGQGATDTQYF. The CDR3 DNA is TGCAGCGGGGGACAGGGGGCAACAGATACGCAGTATTTT.

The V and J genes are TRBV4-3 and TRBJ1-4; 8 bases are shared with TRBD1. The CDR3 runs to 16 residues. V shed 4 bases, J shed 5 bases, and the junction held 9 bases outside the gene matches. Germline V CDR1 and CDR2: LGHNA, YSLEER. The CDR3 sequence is CASSPTGTGVNEKLFF. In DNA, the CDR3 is TGCGCCAGCAGCCCCACAGGGACAGGAGTAAATGAAAAACTGTTTTTT.

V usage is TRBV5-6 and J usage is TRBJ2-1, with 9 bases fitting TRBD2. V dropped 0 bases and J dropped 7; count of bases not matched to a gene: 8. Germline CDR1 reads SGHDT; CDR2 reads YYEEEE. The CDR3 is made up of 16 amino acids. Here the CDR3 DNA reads TGTGCCAGCAGCTTGGCCGGCGGGAGGGCCCGAAATGAGCAGTTCTTC. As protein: CASSLAGGRARNEQFF.

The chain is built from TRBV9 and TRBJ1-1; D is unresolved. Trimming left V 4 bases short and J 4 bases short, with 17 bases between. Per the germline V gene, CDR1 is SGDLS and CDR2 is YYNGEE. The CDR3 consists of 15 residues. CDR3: CASSPQWGEITEAFF. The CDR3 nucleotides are TGTGCCAGCAGCCCCCAGTGGGGTGAAATCACTGAAGCTTTCTTT. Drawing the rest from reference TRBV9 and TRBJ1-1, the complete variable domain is DSGVTQTPKHLITATGQRVTLRCSPRSGDLSVYWYQQSLDQGLQFLIQYYNGEERAKGNILERFSAQQFPDLHSELNLSSLELGDSALYFCASSPQWGEITEAFFGQGTRLTVV.

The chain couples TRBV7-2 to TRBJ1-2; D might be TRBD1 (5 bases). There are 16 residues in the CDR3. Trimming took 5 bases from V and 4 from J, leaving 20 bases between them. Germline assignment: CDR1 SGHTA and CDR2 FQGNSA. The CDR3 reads CASSLTGHIPIYGYTF. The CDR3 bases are TGTGCCAGCAGCCTCACAGGCCACATCCCAATCTATGGCTACACCTTC.

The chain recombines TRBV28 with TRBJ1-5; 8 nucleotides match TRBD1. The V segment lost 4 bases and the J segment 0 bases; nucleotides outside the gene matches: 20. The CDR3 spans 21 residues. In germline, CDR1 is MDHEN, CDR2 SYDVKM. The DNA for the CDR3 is TGTGCCAGCAGTTCGCCGAGGGGTCGGGACAGGTATCGTTATAGCAATCAGCCCCAGCATTTT. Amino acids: CASSSPRGRDRYRYSNQPQHF. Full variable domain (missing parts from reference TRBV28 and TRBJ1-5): DVKVTQSSRYLVKRTGEKVFLECVQDMDHENMFWYRQDPGLGLRLIYFSYDVKMKEKGDIPEGYSVSREKKERFSLILESASTNQTSMYLCASSSPRGRDRYRYSNQPQHFGDGTRLSIL.

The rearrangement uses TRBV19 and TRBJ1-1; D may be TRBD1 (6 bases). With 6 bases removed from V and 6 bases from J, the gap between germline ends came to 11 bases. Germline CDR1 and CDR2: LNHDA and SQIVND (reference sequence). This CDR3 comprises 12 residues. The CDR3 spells CASSNQGPEAFF. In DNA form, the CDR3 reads TGTGCCAGTAGCAATCAGGGGCCTGAAGCTTTCTTT.

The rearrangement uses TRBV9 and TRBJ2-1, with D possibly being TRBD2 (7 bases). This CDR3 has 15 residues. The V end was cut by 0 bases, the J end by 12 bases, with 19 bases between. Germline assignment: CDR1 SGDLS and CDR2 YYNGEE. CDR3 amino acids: CASSVDGRGARGQFF. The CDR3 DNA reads TGTGCCAGCAGCGTAGACGGACGGGGGGCCCGGGGGCAGTTCTTC.

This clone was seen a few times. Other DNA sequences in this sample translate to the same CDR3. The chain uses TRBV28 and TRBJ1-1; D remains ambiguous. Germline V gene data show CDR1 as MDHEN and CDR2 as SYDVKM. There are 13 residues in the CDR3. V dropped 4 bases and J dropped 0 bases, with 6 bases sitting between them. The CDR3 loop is CASSSGLNTEAFF. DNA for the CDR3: TGTGCCAGCAGTTCTGGGCTGAACACTGAAGCTTTCTTT. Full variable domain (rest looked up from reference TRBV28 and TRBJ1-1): DVKVTQSSRYLVKRTGEKVFLECVQDMDHENMFWYRQDPGLGLRLIYFSYDVKMKEKGDIPEGYSVSREKKERFSLILESASTNQTSMYLCASSSGLNTEAFFGQGTRLTVV.

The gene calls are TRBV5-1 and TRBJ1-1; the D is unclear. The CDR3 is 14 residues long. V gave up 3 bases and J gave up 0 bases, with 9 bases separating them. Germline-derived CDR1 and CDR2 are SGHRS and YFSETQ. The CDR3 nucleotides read TGCGCCAGCAGCTCTTTTGCTGTGAACACTGAAGCTTTCTTT. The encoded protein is CASSSFAVNTEAFF.

CDR3 sequence reads: CASSLAVSGTTDTQYF. The CDR3 coding sequence is TGCGCCAGCAGCTTGGCGGTTAGCGGGACTACAGATACGCAGTATTTT. The chain uses TRBV5-1 and TRBJ2-3, with 8 positions matching TRBD2. Looked up from germline, CDR1 is SGHRS and CDR2 is YFSETQ. The CDR3 loop spans 16 amino acids. V lost 0 bases and J lost 3; bases outside the gene matches: 6.

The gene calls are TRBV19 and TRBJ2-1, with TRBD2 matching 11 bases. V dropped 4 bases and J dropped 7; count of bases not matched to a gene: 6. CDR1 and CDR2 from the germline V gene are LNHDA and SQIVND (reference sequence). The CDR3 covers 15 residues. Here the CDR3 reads CASSTLAGVYNEQFF. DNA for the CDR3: TGTGCCAGTAGTACACTAGCGGGGGTTTATAATGAGCAGTTCTTC. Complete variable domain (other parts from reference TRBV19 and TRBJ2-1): DGGITQSPKYLFRKEGQNVTLSCEQNLNHDAMYWYRQDPGQGLRLIYYSQIVNDFQKGDIAEGYSVSREKKESFPLTVTSAQKNPTAFYLCASSTLAGVYNEQFFGPGTRLTVL.

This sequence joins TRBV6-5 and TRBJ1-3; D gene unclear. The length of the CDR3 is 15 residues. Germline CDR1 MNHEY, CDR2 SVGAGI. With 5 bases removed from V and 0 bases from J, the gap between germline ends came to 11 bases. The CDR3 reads CASSRGPDSGNTIYF. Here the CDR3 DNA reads TGTGCCAGCAGTAGAGGGCCGGACTCTGGAAACACCATATATTTT.

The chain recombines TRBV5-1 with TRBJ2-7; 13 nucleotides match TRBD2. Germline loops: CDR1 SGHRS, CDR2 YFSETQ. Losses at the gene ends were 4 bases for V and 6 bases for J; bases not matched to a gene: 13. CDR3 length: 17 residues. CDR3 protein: CASSHRTSGSHSVEQYF. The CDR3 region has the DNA TGCGCCAGCAGCCATAGGACTAGCGGGAGCCATTCGGTCGAGCAGTACTTC.

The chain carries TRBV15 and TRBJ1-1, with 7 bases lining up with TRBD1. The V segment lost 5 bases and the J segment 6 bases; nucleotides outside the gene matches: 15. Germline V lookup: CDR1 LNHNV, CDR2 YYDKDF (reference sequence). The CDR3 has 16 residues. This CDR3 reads CATSPRGDRALSEAFF. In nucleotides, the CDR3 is TGTGCCACCAGCCCCCGTGGCGACAGGGCCCTCTCTGAAGCTTTCTTT. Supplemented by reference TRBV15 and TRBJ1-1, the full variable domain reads DAMVIQNPRYQVTQFGKPVTLSCSQTLNHNVMYWYQQKSSQAPKLLFHYYDKDFNNEADTPDNFQSRRPNTSFCFLDIRSPGLGDTAMYLCATSPRGDRALSEAFFGQGTRLTVV.

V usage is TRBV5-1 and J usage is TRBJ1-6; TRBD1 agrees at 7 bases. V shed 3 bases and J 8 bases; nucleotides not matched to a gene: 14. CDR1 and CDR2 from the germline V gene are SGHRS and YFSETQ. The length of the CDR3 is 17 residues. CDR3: CASSSGSPGQRYSPLHF. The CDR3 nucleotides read TGCGCCAGCAGCTCTGGATCACCGGGACAGAGGTATTCACCCCTCCACTTT.

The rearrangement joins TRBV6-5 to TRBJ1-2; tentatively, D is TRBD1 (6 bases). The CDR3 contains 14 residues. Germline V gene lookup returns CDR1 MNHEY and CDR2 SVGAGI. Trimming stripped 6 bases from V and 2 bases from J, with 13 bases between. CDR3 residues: CASRPGQKNYGYTF. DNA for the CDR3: TGTGCCAGCAGACCCGGACAGAAAAACTATGGCTACACCTTC.